This T cell receptor beta chain is from a study of monozygotic twins with inflammatory bowel disease. Findings and limits, study-wide: Sharing of clonotypes with others was lower in IBD patients than in healthy twins, and this was especially so with disease activity. Repertoire similarity was not found to differ between concordant and discordant twins, possibly from limited power.

Germline CDR1 is SGHTA and CDR2 is FQGNSA. The CDR3 length is 12 residues. UMIs were attached via template switching, each with a 6-nucleotide sample barcode. TCRdb reprocessed the 5' RACE reads and stores each CDR3 protein as one record, lacking DNA. Recorded for this sample: 310,000 or so distinct CDR3 sequences. Regarding this clonotype: Its specificity is not known.

Material: blood. The chain has TRBV7-2 and TRBJ2-5. This TCR came from a human donor with ulcerative colitis or Crohn's disease, or a healthy co-twin of an affected twin (not recorded which). CDR3: CASSVMQETQYF.